Shown below are 29 T cell receptor beta chains from a single sample sequenced in a study of CD8 T cells in Susac syndrome. Random hexamers primed reverse transcription of about 0.45 to 1 ug RNA. TCRdb independently ran MiXCR on the immunoSEQ multiplex PCR reads; one entry per CDR3 protein. This table holds about 130,000 distinct CDR3 sequences, over 85% found once. Sequencing input: CD8+ T cells from PBMCs. The receptors originated from a human donor with Susac syndrome.

Here the CDR3 DNA reads TGTGCCAGCAGTGAAAACGCCCGTGAAGCTTTCTTT. Its translation: CASSENAREAFF. The chain is built from TRBV25-1 and TRBJ1-1, with D hard to call. This CDR3 has 12 amino acids. Germline V gene data show CDR1 as MGHDK and CDR2 as SYGVNS. V lost 2 bases and J 7 bases, leaving 8 bases between the germline ends.

The rearrangement joins TRBV12-3 or TRBV12-4 to TRBJ1-3; a weak D match, TRBD1 (6 bases). Trimming cost V 5 bases and J 4 bases, with 12 bases left between them. The CDR3 loop spans 14 amino acids. The CDR3 here is CASSVGGNGNTIYF. The CDR3 region has the DNA TGTGCCAGCAGTGTAGGGGGTAACGGAAACACCATATATTTT.

The rearrangement joins TRBV20-1 to TRBJ2-3; tentative D call: TRBD2 (5 bases). Between the trimmed V and J ends, which lost 5 bases and 4 bases, there was a span of 22 bases. Per the germline V gene, CDR1 is DFQATT and CDR2 is SNEGSKA (reference sequence). The CDR3 runs 16 residues. In nucleotides, the CDR3 is TGCAGTGCTTTAAGCCGGGATGAGATTTTCGCAGATACGCAGTATTTT. Translated: CSALSRDEIFADTQYF.

The V gene is TRBV6-5, the J gene TRBJ2-1; either TRBD1 or TRBD2 may supply D (5 bases each). V shed 7 bases and J shed 0 bases, with 13 bases lying between them. This CDR3 contains 15 residues. From germline, CDR1 is MNHEY and CDR2 SVGAGI. For the CDR3, the DNA is TGTGCCAGCACGCCTGGGGACCCCTCCTACAATGAGCAGTTCTTC. Amino acid sequence: CASTPGDPSYNEQFF.

This chain uses TRBV5-4 with TRBJ2-5; TRBD2 might be the D (6 bases). This CDR3 comprises 14 residues. The germline V gene encodes CDR1 SGHNT and CDR2 YYREEE (reference sequence). Trimming pared 0 bases from V and 5 bases from J, leaving 11 bases between. For the CDR3, the DNA is TGTGCCAGCAGCTTGGCCCCCCGGGGGGAGACCCAGTACTTC. Protein: CASSLAPRGETQYF.

This clonotype was observed a single time. Here the CDR3 reads CAWRDDRERGYGYTF. As DNA, the CDR3 is TGTGCCTGGAGGGACGACAGGGAGAGGGGCTATGGCTACACCTTC. This chain uses TRBV30 with TRBJ1-2; 7 bases fit TRBD1. V was pared by 3 bases and J by 4 bases, with 11 bases of the junction left unmatched. The CDR3 runs to 15 residues. Germline CDR1 reads GTSNPN; CDR2 reads SVGIG (reference sequence).

The chain is built from TRBV20-1 and TRBJ2-1, with TRBD2 matching over 8 bases. The ends lost 2 bases at V and 0 bases at J; junction bases unmatched: 3. Germline CDR1 is DFQATT and CDR2 is SNEGSKA (reference sequence). CDR3 length: 15 amino acids. This CDR3 reads CSARTSGHSYNEQFF. In DNA form, the CDR3 reads TGCAGTGCTAGAACTAGCGGCCACTCCTACAATGAGCAGTTCTTC.

The chain employs TRBV24-1 and TRBJ2-1, with D possibly matching TRBD2 (6 bases). Germline V gene lookup returns CDR1 KGHDR and CDR2 SFDVKD. The CDR3 covers 13 residues. Trimming cost V 2 bases and J 5 bases, with 6 bases left between them. CDR3 region: CATSDSGDNEQFF. The CDR3 DNA sequence: TGTGCCACCAGTGATTCGGGGGACAATGAGCAGTTCTTC.

The chain links TRBV4-3 to TRBJ2-1; D might be TRBD1 (6 bases). The CDR3 spans 15 residues. V lost 0 bases and J 5 bases, leaving 11 bases between the germline ends. From germline, CDR1 is LGHNA and CDR2 YSLEER. The CDR3 region is CASSQDWTDHNEQFF. CDR3 DNA sequence: TGCGCCAGCAGCCAAGATTGGACAGATCACAATGAGCAGTTCTTC.

The chain is built from TRBV25-1 and TRBJ2-5, with D tentatively TRBD2 (5 bases). V was shortened by 4 bases and J by 2 bases, with 14 bases between the two germline ends. CDR3 length equals 15 residues. Germline V lookup: CDR1 MGHDK, CDR2 SYGVNS. The CDR3 sequence: CASSGLPGSQETQYF. DNA for the CDR3: TGTGCCAGCAGTGGCTTACCGGGGTCTCAAGAGACCCAGTACTTC.

The gene calls are TRBV30 and TRBJ2-3; D uncertain. Looked up from germline, CDR1 is GTSNPN and CDR2 is SVGIG (reference sequence). The CDR3 sequence is 14 residues long. Trimming pared 1 base from V and 6 bases from J, leaving 14 bases between. CDR3 amino acids: CAWSAGAGRDTQYF. DNA of the CDR3: TGTGCCTGGAGTGCCGGCGCCGGTAGGGATACGCAGTATTTT.

The chain employs TRBV15 and TRBJ2-2, with D perhaps TRBD1 (6 bases). The germline V and J ends were trimmed by 5 bases and 2 bases, with 12 bases remaining between them. The CDR3 is made up of 15 amino acids. Germline-derived CDR1 and CDR2 are LNHNV and YYDKDF (reference sequence). CDR3 residues: CATSVGQINTGELFF. CDR3 bases: TGTGCCACCAGCGTTGGACAGATTAACACCGGGGAGCTGTTTTTT. Together with reference TRBV15 and TRBJ2-2, the CDR3 gives the full variable domain: DAMVIQNPRYQVTQFGKPVTLSCSQTLNHNVMYWYQQKSSQAPKLLFHYYDKDFNNEADTPDNFQSRRPNTSFCFLDIRSPGLGDTAMYLCATSVGQINTGELFFGEGSRLTVL.

This chain joins TRBV13 and TRBJ2-1; D is perhaps TRBD1 (6 bases). V shed 11 bases and J shed 0 bases, with 14 bases lying between them. This CDR3 has 14 residues. CDR1 is PRHDT and CDR2 is FYEKMQ in the germline V gene (reference sequence). CDR3 in amino acids: CAATGSGSYNEQFF. The CDR3 DNA reads TGTGCCGCCACAGGGAGCGGCTCCTACAATGAGCAGTTCTTC.

The chain is built from TRBV30 and TRBJ2-5; no reliable D call. Per the germline V gene, CDR1 is GTSNPN and CDR2 is SVGIG (reference sequence). V dropped 0 bases and J dropped 5 bases, with 13 bases sitting between them. The CDR3 spans 14 residues. The CDR3 bases are TGTGCCTGGAGTGTACTCTCCAATCCCGAGACCCAGTACTTC. This translates into CAWSVLSNPETQYF.

This clonotype was seen a single time. This rearrangement joins TRBV20-1 to TRBJ2-2; 7 bases map to TRBD2. CDR1 DFQATT and CDR2 SNEGSKA come from the germline V gene (reference sequence). The CDR3 extends over 13 amino acids. Trimming removed 3 bases from V and 4 bases from J; junction bases left unmatched: 2. The CDR3 spells CSARGRATGELFF. CDR3 sequence (DNA): TGCAGTGCTAGGGGGAGGGCCACCGGGGAGCTGTTTTTT.

The chain has TRBV4-2 and TRBJ2-5; maybe TRBD2 (6 bases). This CDR3 spans 12 amino acids. V was clipped by 5 bases and J by 5 bases, with 9 bases between them. Germline V CDR1 and CDR2: LGHNA, YNFKEQ. This CDR3 reads CASSEGRETQYF. CDR3 nucleotide sequence: TGTGCCAGCAGCGAGGGGAGGGAGACCCAGTACTTC.

The V and J genes are TRBV7-6 and TRBJ2-7; TRBD2 is a possible D gene (6 bases). This CDR3 has 14 residues. Looked up from germline, CDR1 is SGHVS and CDR2 is FNYEAQ. V was pared by 5 bases and J by 3 bases, with 14 bases between. The CDR3 nucleotides read TGTGCCAGCAGCGCGGATACTAGCTTCTACGAGCAGTACTTC. It codes for CASSADTSFYEQYF.

The rearrangement joins TRBV6-1 to TRBJ1-5, with D maybe TRBD1 (5 bases). V was pared by 2 bases and J by 1 base, with 9 bases between. Germline CDR1 is MNHNS and CDR2 is SASEGT. The CDR3 consists of 15 residues. CDR3 DNA sequence: TGTGCCAGCAGTGAACTCGGGGGGAGCAATCAGCCCCAGCATTTT. Amino acids: CASSELGGSNQPQHF.

This sequence joins TRBV14 and TRBJ2-5; 11 nucleotides line up with TRBD2. The J segment lost 1 base and the V segment lost 0 bases, leaving 4 bases of the junction unmatched. Germline CDR1 reads SGHDN; CDR2 reads FVKESK. This CDR3 has 17 amino acids. The CDR3: CASSQDFGTSGQETQYF. For the CDR3, the DNA is TGTGCCAGCAGCCAAGATTTTGGGACTAGCGGCCAAGAGACCCAGTACTTC.

The chain recombines TRBV12-3 or TRBV12-4 with TRBJ1-3, with D unclear. CDR3 size: 14 residues. Trimming shortened V by 5 bases and J by 2 bases, and 10 bases separated the two germline ends. CDR3 DNA sequence: TGTGCCAGCAGTGCGGGCAGAACTGGAAACACCATATATTTT. Its translation is CASSAGRTGNTIYF.

The rearrangement uses TRBV20-1 and TRBJ2-7, with 11 bases identical to TRBD1. Trimming at V came to 6 bases and at J to 6 bases, leaving 10 bases not matched to a gene. Germline CDR1 and CDR2: DFQATT and SNEGSKA (reference sequence). This CDR3 comprises 14 residues. In DNA, the CDR3 is TGCAGTGCACGGACAGGGGGCGAATCGGGCGAGCAGTACTTC. This codes for CSARTGGESGEQYF.

This rearrangement joins TRBV7-2 to TRBJ1-1, with no clear D. The germline gives CDR1 SGHTA, CDR2 FQGNSA. The CDR3 is made up of 14 amino acids. Deletions cut 5 bases from V and 5 bases from J, with 15 bases between. In DNA form, the CDR3 reads TGTGCCAGCAGCCTTTTGGGAGGTGGTACTGAAGCTTTCTTT. As protein: CASSLLGGGTEAFF.

This chain joins TRBV11-2 and TRBJ2-4, with D unresolved. Trimming cost V 1 base and J 7 bases, with 5 bases left between them. This CDR3 is 12 amino acids long. CDR1 and CDR2 (germline): SGHAT, FQNNGV. CDR3 residues: CASSLGGNIQYF. DNA for the CDR3: TGTGCCAGCAGCTTAGGTGGGAACATTCAGTACTTC.

The genes are TRBV15 and TRBJ1-3; 8 bases align to TRBD1. With 0 bases clipped from V and 4 bases from J, the junction kept 2 bases outside the gene matches. Germline assignment: CDR1 LNHNV and CDR2 YYDKDF (reference sequence). The CDR3 has 15 residues. For the CDR3, the DNA is TGTGCCACCAGCAGAGATCGACAGGGGGGAAACACCATATATTTT. Encoded protein: CATSRDRQGGNTIYF.

The V and J genes are TRBV4-1 and TRBJ2-1; D is tentatively TRBD1 or TRBD2 (6 bases each). CDR3 length: 17 residues. Germline V gives CDR1 MGHRA, CDR2 YSYEKL. V lost 3 bases, J lost 9 bases, and 24 bases lay in between. The CDR3 spells CASSQGPLRGPFREQFF. CDR3 coding DNA: TGCGCCAGCAGCCAGGGTCCCCTCCGGGGGCCCTTCCGTGAGCAGTTCTTC.

The chain combines TRBV12-3 or TRBV12-4 with TRBJ1-1; D may be TRBD1 (5 bases). V dropped 3 bases and J dropped 5 bases, with 10 bases sitting between them. This CDR3 region has 13 residues. Here the CDR3 DNA reads TGTGCCAGCAGTTTGCAGGGTAGTACTGAAGCTTTCTTT. This encodes CASSLQGSTEAFF.

The chain recombines TRBV6-1 with TRBJ2-7, with D possibly matching TRBD1 (6 bases). Trimming cost V 6 bases and J 3 bases, with 21 bases left between them. The CDR3 consists of 16 residues. Looked up from germline, CDR1 is MNHNS and CDR2 is SASEGT. The CDR3 region is CASSHRPDSVLYEQYF. The CDR3, as DNA: TGTGCCAGCAGCCACCGACCGGACAGTGTGCTCTACGAGCAGTACTTC.

The chain links TRBV7-3 to TRBJ1-1; TRBD1 is a possible D gene (6 bases). The CDR3 covers 12 residues. V was pared by 2 bases and J by 8 bases, with 9 bases between. Germline CDR1 is SGHTA and CDR2 is FQGTGA. The DNA for the CDR3 is TGTGCCAGCAGCTTAGGGGGCCCCGAAGCTTTCTTT. Encoded protein: CASSLGGPEAFF. Using reference TRBV7-3 and TRBJ1-1 for the parts outside the CDR3, the full variable domain is GAGVSQTPSNKVTEKGKYVELRCDPISGHTALYWYRQSLGQGPEFLIYFQGTGAADDSGLPNDRFFAVRPEGSVSTLKIQRTERGDSAVYLCASSLGGPEAFFGQGTRLTVV.

The genes are TRBV27 and TRBJ2-7, with 13 bases matching TRBD2. This CDR3 spans 16 amino acids. Germline V gene sequence: CDR1 MNHEY, CDR2 SMNVEV (reference sequence). V trimming: 5 bases; J trimming: 2 bases; junction bases outside the gene matches: 6. The CDR3 nucleotides read TGTGCCAGCAGTCTACAGACTAGCGGGAGGACCTACGAGCAGTACTTC. It codes for CASSLQTSGRTYEQYF.